This T cell receptor (beta chain) emerged from a study of technical replicates of blood from four donors. Of note for this clone: Different DNA sequences within this sample yield the same CDR3.

Generated by immunoSEQ multiplex PCR, the TCRdb table keeps only in-frame clones and is missing some. The data contain tens of thousands of clones, around 95% of them singletons. This CDR3 comprises 14 residues. Per the germline V gene, CDR1 is SGHRS and CDR2 is YFSETQ. Trimming removed 0 bases from V and 2 bases from J, with 8 bases in between. The sequenced sample consisted of T cells isolated from PBMCs. The rearrangement uses TRBV5-1 and TRBJ2-5, with TRBD2 as a possible D gene (6 bases). The TCR originated in a human donor in good health. For the CDR3, the DNA is TGCGCCAGCAGCTTGGTTGGGGGGCAAGAGACCCAGTACTTC. It specifies CASSLVGGQETQYF.